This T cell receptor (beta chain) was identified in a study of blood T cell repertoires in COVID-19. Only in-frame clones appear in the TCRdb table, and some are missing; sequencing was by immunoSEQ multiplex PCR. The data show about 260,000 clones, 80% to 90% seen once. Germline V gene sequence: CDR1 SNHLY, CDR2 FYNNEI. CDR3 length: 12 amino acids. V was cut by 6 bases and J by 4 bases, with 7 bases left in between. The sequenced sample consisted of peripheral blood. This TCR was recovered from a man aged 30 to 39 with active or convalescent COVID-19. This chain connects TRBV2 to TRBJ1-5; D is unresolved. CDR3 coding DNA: TGTGCCAGCAGGCCTAGAAATCAGCCCCAGCATTTT. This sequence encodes CASRPRNQPQHF.